The 31 T cell receptor beta chains presented below share a single source sample, sequenced in a study of PD-1 blockade in mismatch repair-deficient tumors. Time point given: identical approximately eleven-day culture without peptide (control). Profiling relied on immunoSEQ multiplex PCR, and the TCRdb table lists in-frame clones only, not all of them. The profile covers over 13,000 clones, with over 75% appearing a single time and over 10% taken by the ten largest. These receptors' antigens are unknown. This specimen consisted of cells cultured in vitro, obtained from a patient treated with pembrolizumab. These receptors were taken from an adult with mismatch repair-deficient cancer.

The chain is built from TRBV15 and TRBJ1-1; 9 nucleotides match TRBD1. The V and J ends lost 8 bases and 1 base, in that order; junction bases with no gene match: 8. Germline V gene sequence: CDR1 LNHNV, CDR2 YYDKDF (reference sequence). This CDR3 spans 15 amino acids. CDR3 loop: CATFTGGKGNTEAFF. The CDR3 nucleotides are TGTGCCACCTTTACAGGGGGCAAGGGGAACACTGAAGCTTTCTTT.

The chain recombines TRBV20-1 with TRBJ1-1; unclear D gene. CDR3 length equals 11 residues. Germline V gives CDR1 DFQATT, CDR2 SNEGSKA (reference sequence). V gave up 5 bases and J gave up 0 bases, with 4 bases separating them. This chain's CDR3 is CSAWMNTEAFF. CDR3 in DNA: TGCAGTGCTTGGATGAACACTGAAGCTTTCTTT.

The rearrangement uses TRBV2 and TRBJ1-1; D is unresolved. V was clipped by 8 bases and J by 0 bases, with 7 bases between them. CDR3 length: 12 amino acids. Germline CDR1 reads SNHLY; CDR2 reads FYNNEI. CDR3 residues: CASGKMNTEAFF. The CDR3 DNA follows: TGTGCCAGCGGTAAGATGAACACTGAAGCTTTCTTT.

The genes are TRBV28 and TRBJ2-2; 11 bases fit TRBD2. This CDR3 has 16 amino acids. Trimming cost V 5 bases and J 5 bases; bases outside gene matches: 7. Germline values: CDR1 MDHEN, CDR2 SYDVKM. CDR3 region: CASSRVAGGRTGELFF. CDR3 DNA: TGTGCCAGCAGTCGGGTAGCGGGAGGGCGGACCGGGGAGCTGTTTTTT. Complete variable domain (other parts from reference TRBV28 and TRBJ2-2): DVKVTQSSRYLVKRTGEKVFLECVQDMDHENMFWYRQDPGLGLRLIYFSYDVKMKEKGDIPEGYSVSREKKERFSLILESASTNQTSMYLCASSRVAGGRTGELFFGEGSRLTVL.

The chain uses TRBV30 and TRBJ1-1; 7 nucleotides match TRBD1. The CDR3 has 21 residues. V gave up 1 base and J gave up 0 bases; unmatched junction bases: 23. Germline-derived CDR1 and CDR2 are GTSNPN and SVGIG (reference sequence). The CDR3 bases are TGTGCCTGGAGTGCGTACTATCTCGGGACAGAGAAAGGTTTTATGAACACTGAAGCTTTCTTT. Translating gives CAWSAYYLGTEKGFMNTEAFF.

This clone was detected only a few times. The rearrangement joins TRBV7-2 to TRBJ1-1; D gene uncertain. CDR3 length equals 14 residues. The germline V gene has CDR1 SGHTA and CDR2 FQGNSA. V was trimmed by 3 bases and J by 0 bases, leaving 8 bases between them. Written as DNA, the CDR3 is TGTGCCAGCAGCTTGGGTGGCCTGAACACTGAAGCTTTCTTT. Protein product: CASSLGGLNTEAFF. The full variable domain, its missing parts supplied by reference TRBV7-2 and TRBJ1-1, is GAGVSQSPSNKVTEKGKDVELRCDPISGHTALYWYRQSLGQGLEFLIYFQGNSAPDKSGLPSDRFSAERTGGSVSTLTIQRTQQEDSAVYLCASSLGGLNTEAFFGQGTRLTVV.

The CDR3 loop is CASSRQTLSNQPQHF. The CDR3 coding sequence is TGTGCCAGTAGTCGACAGACTCTTAGCAATCAGCCCCAGCATTTT. This chain connects TRBV19 to TRBJ1-5, with D tentatively TRBD1 (5 bases). With 5 bases removed from V and 0 bases from J, the gap between germline ends came to 11 bases. There are 15 residues in the CDR3. CDR1 and CDR2 from the germline V gene are LNHDA and SQIVND (reference sequence). Drawing the rest from reference TRBV19 and TRBJ1-5, the complete variable domain is DGGITQSPKYLFRKEGQNVTLSCEQNLNHDAMYWYRQDPGQGLRLIYYSQIVNDFQKGDIAEGYSVSREKKESFPLTVTSAQKNPTAFYLCASSRQTLSNQPQHFGDGTRLSIL.

This sequence joins TRBV7-9 and TRBJ1-6; possibly TRBD1 for D (5 bases). Germline CDR1 SEHNR, CDR2 FQNEAQ (reference sequence). Deletions cut 1 base from V and 3 bases from J, with 10 bases between. The CDR3 sequence is 16 residues long. CDR3 sequence: CASSLGGDDYNSPLHF. Here the CDR3 DNA reads TGTGCCAGCAGCTTAGGTGGGGACGACTATAATTCACCCCTCCACTTT. Using reference TRBV7-9 and TRBJ1-6 for the parts outside the CDR3, the full variable domain is DTGVSQNPRHKITKRGQNVTFRCDPISEHNRLYWYRQTLGQGPEFLTYFQNEAQLEKSRLLSDRFSAERPKGSFSTLEIQRTEQGDSAMYLCASSLGGDDYNSPLHFGNGTRLTVT.

V usage is TRBV28 and J usage is TRBJ1-2; D possibly corresponds to TRBD1 (6 bases). Per germline, CDR1 MDHEN and CDR2 SYDVKM. The CDR3 totals 12 residues. V was pared by 5 bases and J by 7 bases, with 11 bases between. For the CDR3, the DNA is TGTGCCAGCAGTATCCTACAGGGTGGCTACACCTTC. The encoded protein is CASSILQGGYTF.

The rearrangement uses TRBV7-2 and TRBJ2-7, with D possibly being TRBD1 (5 bases). Germline V gives CDR1 SGHTA, CDR2 FQGNSA. V lost 1 base and J 4 bases, leaving 11 bases between the germline ends. This CDR3 has 14 residues. This CDR3 reads CASSLGRAEYEQYF. CDR3 coding DNA: TGTGCCAGCAGCTTAGGCAGGGCGGAATACGAGCAGTACTTC.

This rearrangement joins TRBV5-1 to TRBJ2-1; either TRBD1 or TRBD2 may fit D (5 bases each). Germline V CDR1 and CDR2: SGHRS, YFSETQ. Between the trimmed V and J ends, which lost 2 bases and 6 bases, there was a span of 15 bases. The length of the CDR3 is 15 residues. The CDR3 spells CASSFFLRGPNEQFF. As DNA, the CDR3 is TGCGCCAGCAGCTTTTTTCTACGGGGACCCAATGAGCAGTTCTTC.

The chain couples TRBV19 to TRBJ1-2, with D perhaps TRBD1 (5 bases). The CDR3 is 13 residues long. Germline CDR1 LNHDA, CDR2 SQIVND (reference sequence). The V and J ends lost 9 bases and 4 bases respectively, with 15 bases between them. DNA of the CDR3: TGTGCCAGCAGACCTGAGGGGACCTATGGCTACACCTTC. Encoded protein: CASRPEGTYGYTF.

The gene calls are TRBV28 and TRBJ2-3; 7 positions match TRBD2. Germline CDR1 reads MDHEN; CDR2 reads SYDVKM. The CDR3 runs 14 residues. V gave up 4 bases and J gave up 5 bases; unmatched junction bases: 6. The CDR3 DNA reads TGTGCCAGCAGTTCACCGACTAGCTTAGATACGCAGTATTTT. As protein: CASSSPTSLDTQYF.

The chain has TRBV28 and TRBJ2-1; 12 nucleotides align to TRBD2. V gave up 6 bases and J gave up 14 bases; unmatched junction bases: 14. CDR1 and CDR2 from the germline V gene are MDHEN and SYDVKM. The CDR3 runs 15 residues. The CDR3 nucleotides read TGTGCCAGCAGCCAGACTAGCGGGGGCCCACAGGGGGAGTTCTTC. Amino acid sequence: CASSQTSGGPQGEFF.

V usage is TRBV27 and J usage is TRBJ2-3; the D is unclear. Germline loops: CDR1 MNHEY, CDR2 SMNVEV (reference sequence). Trimming removed 7 bases at V and 2 bases at J, with 10 bases between. This CDR3 region has 13 residues. The CDR3 region is CASTTQNTDTQYF. The CDR3 DNA reads as TGTGCCAGCACCACTCAAAACACAGATACGCAGTATTTT.

J is TRBJ2-5 and V is TRBV4-1; TRBD1 might be the D (6 bases). This CDR3 contains 17 residues. The V and J ends lost 0 bases and 1 base respectively, with 15 bases between them. In germline, CDR1 is MGHRA, CDR2 YSYEKL. The CDR3 loop is CASSQDTLGQLQETQYF. DNA of the CDR3: TGCGCCAGCAGCCAAGATACACTCGGACAGCTCCAAGAGACCCAGTACTTC.

This chain joins TRBV6-1 and TRBJ1-5; D unclear. Germline assignment: CDR1 MNHNS and CDR2 SASEGT. The CDR3 consists of 13 residues. Deletions cut 7 bases from V and 0 bases from J, with 7 bases between. The CDR3 bases are TGTGCCAGCATAAGAGATAGCAATCAGCCCCAGCATTTT. This encodes CASIRDSNQPQHF.

The chain has TRBV10-1 and TRBJ2-5; 7 nucleotides agree with TRBD1. CDR3 length equals 15 residues. The V gene end was trimmed by 0 bases and the J gene end by 3 bases; junction bases not matched to a gene: 4. Germline assignment: CDR1 WNHNN and CDR2 SYGVQD (reference sequence). CDR3 region: CASSESGTEEETQYF. The CDR3 DNA sequence: TGCGCCAGCAGTGAGTCGGGGACAGAGGAAGAGACCCAGTACTTC.

The chain recombines TRBV7-2 with TRBJ1-3; D uncertain. CDR3 length: 16 amino acids. Per the germline V gene, CDR1 is SGHTA and CDR2 is FQGNSA. V was shortened by 5 bases and J by 0 bases, with 14 bases between the two germline ends. This CDR3 reads CASSPRPRASGNTIYF. The CDR3, as DNA: TGTGCCAGCAGCCCTAGACCGAGAGCCTCTGGAAACACCATATATTTT.

The rearrangement links TRBV6-9 to TRBJ2-3; 9 bases match TRBD1. The V gene end was trimmed by 6 bases and the J gene end by 5 bases; junction bases not matched to a gene: 3. There are 13 residues in the CDR3. Germline assignment: CDR1 MNHGY and CDR2 SVAAGI. The CDR3, as DNA: TGTGCCAGCAGACAGGGGGCTGGAGATACGCAGTATTTT. This translates into CASRQGAGDTQYF.

The V call is TRBV18, the J call TRBJ1-5; 7 bases agree with TRBD1. CDR3 length: 13 residues. From germline, CDR1 is KGHSH and CDR2 LQKENI. V shed 6 bases, J shed 4 bases, and the junction held 3 bases outside the gene matches. The CDR3 DNA reads TGTGCCAGCTCGGGACAGAGAAATCAGCCCCAGCATTTT. This encodes CASSGQRNQPQHF.

This chain connects TRBV7-8 to TRBJ2-2, with 8 bases identical to TRBD2. With 6 bases clipped from V and 3 bases from J, the junction kept 6 bases outside the gene matches. Per germline, CDR1 SGHVS and CDR2 FQNEAQ. The CDR3 extends over 15 amino acids. CDR3 loop: CASRDGLAHTGELFF. CDR3 coding DNA: TGTGCCAGCAGGGATGGACTAGCTCACACCGGGGAGCTGTTTTTT.

The chain has TRBV28 and TRBJ1-5, with 7 bases aligning to TRBD1. Germline CDR1 MDHEN, CDR2 SYDVKM. CDR3 length equals 14 residues. V trimming: 5 bases; J trimming: 3 bases; junction bases outside the gene matches: 4. CDR3 sequence: CASSATGFNQPQHF. DNA of the CDR3: TGTGCCAGCAGTGCGACAGGGTTCAATCAGCCCCAGCATTTT. The variable domain in full, completed from reference TRBV28 and TRBJ1-5, reads DVKVTQSSRYLVKRTGEKVFLECVQDMDHENMFWYRQDPGLGLRLIYFSYDVKMKEKGDIPEGYSVSREKKERFSLILESASTNQTSMYLCASSATGFNQPQHFGDGTRLSIL.

The chain employs TRBV2 and TRBJ2-7; D remains ambiguous. The V end lost 10 bases, the J end lost 6 bases, and 19 bases lay between the germline ends. CDR1 SNHLY and CDR2 FYNNEI come from the germline V gene. The CDR3 consists of 13 residues. The CDR3 sequence: CATCRGHEAEQYF. CDR3 bases: TGTGCCACCTGTCGCGGTCATGAGGCCGAGCAGTACTTC.

The genes are TRBV28 and TRBJ2-5; 12 bases match TRBD2. CDR1 is MDHEN, CDR2 SYDVKM, per germline. The V segment lost 7 bases and the J segment 7 bases; nucleotides outside the gene matches: 7. The CDR3 totals 14 residues. The CDR3 region is CASTMTSGSGTQYF. The CDR3 DNA is TGTGCCAGCACAATGACTAGCGGGAGCGGGACCCAGTACTTC.

V is TRBV25-1 and J is TRBJ1-5; D is possibly TRBD1 (5 bases). The CDR3 has 14 amino acids. V lost 1 base and J lost 5, with 9 bases in between. Germline CDR1 MGHDK, CDR2 SYGVNS. In nucleotides, the CDR3 is TGTGCCAGCAGTGAATTGGGGGGTGATCAGCCCCAGCATTTT. It translates to CASSELGGDQPQHF.

This clone was observed a handful of times. The chain has TRBV29-1 and TRBJ2-2; tentative D call: TRBD2 (5 bases). Germline V gene lookup returns CDR1 SQVTM and CDR2 ANQGSEA. The germline V and J ends were trimmed by 2 bases and 7 bases, with 11 bases remaining between them. The CDR3 is 13 residues long. CDR3 bases: TGCAGCGTTGAAAGGGAGACGGGCGGGGAGCTGTTTTTT. This translates into CSVERETGGELFF.

This clone was counted a few times. The chain employs TRBV27 and TRBJ2-3, with D perhaps matching TRBD1 (5 bases). The CDR3 is made up of 14 amino acids. Trimming cost V 3 bases and J 2 bases, with 9 bases left between them. Germline V lookup: CDR1 MNHEY, CDR2 SMNVEV (reference sequence). The CDR3 reads CASSLARATDTQYF. The CDR3 nucleotides are TGTGCCAGCAGTTTGGCCAGGGCCACAGATACGCAGTATTTT.

The chain couples TRBV30 to TRBJ2-2; D gene ambiguous. The CDR3 totals 18 residues. Between the trimmed V and J ends, which lost 5 bases and 1 base, there was a span of 23 bases. The germline gives CDR1 GTSNPN, CDR2 SVGIG (reference sequence). CDR3 protein: CAWLPPVLADKNTGELFF. CDR3 sequence (DNA): TGTGCCTGGCTGCCACCGGTCCTCGCAGATAAGAACACCGGGGAGCTGTTTTTT.

V is TRBV6-1 and J is TRBJ1-1, with D tentatively TRBD1 (6 bases). The length of the CDR3 is 15 residues. Germline V CDR1 and CDR2: MNHNS, SASEGT. Trimming pared 0 bases from V and 6 bases from J, leaving 14 bases between. In DNA form, the CDR3 reads TGTGCCAGCAGTGAAGCATCGGGGGGCGTAGCTGAAGCTTTCTTT. Its translation is CASSEASGGVAEAFF.

The chain links TRBV18 to TRBJ2-7; 13 bases match TRBD2. Trimming at V came to 4 bases and at J to 5 bases, leaving 2 bases not matched to a gene. The CDR3 sequence is 14 residues long. Germline lookup yields CDR1 KGHSH and CDR2 LQKENI. The CDR3 DNA reads TGTGCCAGCTCACGGACTAGCGGGAGTGACGAGCAGTACTTC. This gives the protein CASSRTSGSDEQYF. Filled out from reference TRBV18 and TRBJ2-7, the complete variable domain reads NAGVMQNPRHLVRRRGQEARLRCSPMKGHSHVYWYRQLPEEGLKFMVYLQKENIIDESGMPKERFSAEFPKEGPSILRIQQVVRGDSAAYFCASSRTSGSDEQYFGPGTRLTVT.